This TCR beta chain came from a study of shared clonotypes between healthy human individuals. Study-wide points: Researchers found naive subsets generally carried larger estimated richness than memory subsets.

Notes on this clone: Its antigen is unknown. Other DNA sequences in this sample translate to the same CDR3.

CDR1 is SGHNT, CDR2 YYREEE, per germline (reference sequence). This CDR3 is built from 16 residues. After removal of 4 bases from V and 0 bases from J, the junction contained 3 bases not matched to a gene. Researchers divided each subset's genomic DNA evenly across several immunoSEQ plates. It was about 210 ng DNA, 25,000 to 35,000 T cell genomes, that sorted-subset replicate PCRs used. The method was immunoSEQ multiplex PCR; TCRdb's version includes in-frame clones alone and lacks a portion of them. The sample has some 1,900,000 clones; just under 95% are singletons. CD45RO negativity and positive selection for CCR7 defined naive CD8 cells, a population that excluded terminally differentiated effector memory CD45RA+ cells.

The rearrangement uses TRBV5-4 and TRBJ2-3; 12 nucleotides line up with TRBD2. The sequence was obtained from a young man in good health. The sample taken for sequencing was naive CD8+ T cells sorted from blood. DNA of the CDR3: TGTGCCAGCAGCCCAGGGACTAGCGGGAGCACAGATACGCAGTATTTT. It is translated as CASSPGTSGSTDTQYF.